This T cell receptor beta chain is drawn from a study of blood T cell repertoires in COVID-19. Across the study: Acute and convalescent COVID-19 samples came from the United States, Italy and Spain.

Source study methods: Researchers report that nucleated cell counts were estimated from reference gene primer amplification. Measured with immunoSEQ multiplex PCR; TCRdb has only the in-frame clones, and not every one. V, J and clone size were drawn from that table, and D and trimming were deduced from the DNA. The profile shows about 670,000 clones, 75% to 90% of them singletons. Trimming pared 1 base from V and 3 bases from J, leaving 16 bases between. This CDR3 contains 17 residues. The germline gives CDR1 LNHDA, CDR2 SQIVND (reference sequence). This clone has just one count. Input material: peripheral blood. The V and J genes are TRBV19 and TRBJ1-5; D is undetermined. The origin of this receptor is a woman aged 18-29 years with acute or convalescent COVID-19. This CDR3 reads CASSIGAGGIDNQPQHF. The CDR3 coding sequence is TGTGCCAGTAGTATAGGAGCAGGTGGAATCGACAATCAGCCCCAGCATTTT.